Listed here is a single T cell receptor beta chain. Because the CDR3's place on the DNA is in doubt, the DNA is left out and the CDR3 is given as listed by TCRdb. The sample originates from a study of blood T cell repertoires in COVID-19. Study-wide background: The origin of the acute and convalescent COVID-19 samples was the United States, Italy and Spain. PBMCs, B-cell-depleted T cells, or T cells provided the cDNA or gDNA that made up the material.

Per the original data handling: Using reference gene primer amplification, nucleated cell counts were estimated. This table comes from immunoSEQ multiplex PCR, and its TCRdb copy is limited to in-frame clones, with some not included. The V and J calls and clone size were taken over from that table, and D and trimming were inferred from the DNA. Of 150,000 to 200,000 clones in the sample, 75% to 80% are singletons; the top ten hold about 28%. Sequencing was done on a sample of peripheral blood. This TCR was sampled from a woman aged 70-85 years with acute or convalescent COVID-19.

The CDR3 here is CASSFGQGIPLF. V and J are TRBV11-2 and TRBJ2-7; the listed D gene, TRBD1, was not tested against the DNA. Looked up from germline, CDR1 is SGHAT and CDR2 is FQNNGV. The CDR3 comprises 12 residues, both ends counted.